This T cell receptor (beta chain) was obtained from a study of regulatory and conventional T cells in RAG deficiency. General study points: These Omenn syndrome Treg sorts may hold peripherally activated cells instead. In Omenn syndrome, Treg and Tconv repertoires overlapped >85%. Treg unique TCR beta sequences were around 100-fold fewer in Omenn syndrome and CID/AS patients than controls.

CDR3 length: 15 residues. Germline values: CDR1 SGDLS, CDR2 YYNGEE. The junction had 3 bases not matched to a gene; V was cut back by 4 bases and J by 3 bases. The sorted regulatory T cells were CD4+, CD25-high and CD127-low, with genomic DNA sequenced. Profiling relied on immunoSEQ multiplex PCR, and the TCRdb table lists in-frame clones only, not all of them. The table includes over 15,000 clones, approximately 88% detected once. About this clone itself: Its antigen is undetermined.

The sample also formed part of further work on regulatory T cells. That study adds: Primers: 52 TRBV forward and 13 TRBJ reverse. In patients, unique TRB V-J pairs were restricted and V/J usage skewed, especially in Tregs.

This clonotype was obtained from a human donor in good health. Sequencing used Tregs sorted from blood. This rearrangement joins TRBV9 to TRBJ2-1; 11 nucleotides match TRBD2. The CDR3: CASSNSGRGYNEQFF. The CDR3, as DNA: TGTGCCAGCAGCAATAGCGGGAGGGGCTACAATGAGCAGTTCTTC.